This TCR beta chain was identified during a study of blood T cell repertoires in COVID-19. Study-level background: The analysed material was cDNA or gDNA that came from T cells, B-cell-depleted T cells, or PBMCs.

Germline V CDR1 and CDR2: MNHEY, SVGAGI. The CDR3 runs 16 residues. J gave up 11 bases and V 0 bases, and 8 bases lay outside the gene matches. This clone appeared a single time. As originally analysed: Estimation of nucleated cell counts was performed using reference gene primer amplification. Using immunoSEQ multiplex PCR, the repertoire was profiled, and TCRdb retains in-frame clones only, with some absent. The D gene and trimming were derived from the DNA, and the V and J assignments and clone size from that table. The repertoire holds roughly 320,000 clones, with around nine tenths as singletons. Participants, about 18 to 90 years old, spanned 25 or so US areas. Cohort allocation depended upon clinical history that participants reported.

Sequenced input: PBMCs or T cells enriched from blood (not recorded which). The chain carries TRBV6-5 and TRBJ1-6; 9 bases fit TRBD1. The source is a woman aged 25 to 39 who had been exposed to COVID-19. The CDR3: CASSYSLTGGWAPLHF. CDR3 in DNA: TGTGCCAGCAGTTACTCCTTGACAGGGGGTTGGGCACCCCTCCACTTT.